A selection of T cell receptor beta chains follows, all from one sample in a study of identical twins. TCRdb called the 5' RACE reads again in MiXCR, with one record for every CDR3 protein. In the table there are approximately 150,000 distinct CDR3 sequences, roughly 3.2% of which are singletons. Sequenced material: memory T cells sorted from blood. The source is a man between 18 and 35 years old in good health. Each CDR3 is given with its conserved first and last residue. The D gene is left open where the match is weak. For some rows the clone size is stated as once, few or many, or as a class when expanded; others skip it.

V gene	clone size	D gene	J gene	CDR3 DNA	CDR3 protein
TRBV20-1	few	-	TRBJ1-2	TGCAGTGCTAGAATCGGCAGCTACACCTTC	CSARIGSYTF
TRBV10-3	many	-	TRBJ2-1	TGTGCCATCAGTTCAGTACTCAATGAGCAGTTCTTC	CAISSVLNEQFF
TRBV11-2	many	-	TRBJ2-1	TGTGCCAGCAGCCACCGGTGGGAGAGCTCCTACAATGAGCAGTTCTTC	CASSHRWESSYNEQFF
TRBV20-1	many	TRBD2	TRBJ2-1	TGCAGTGCTGACCCGGGACTAGCGGACTACAATGAGCAGTTCTTC	CSADPGLADYNEQFF
TRBV4-1	many	-	TRBJ1-2	TGCGCCAGCAGCCAAGTCGGGGATCGCTATGGCTACACCTTC	CASSQVGDRYGYTF
TRBV6-1	many	-	TRBJ1-5	TGTGCCAGCCGAGGGGCAGGCAATCAGCCCCAGCATTTT	CASRGAGNQPQHF
TRBV3-1	many	-	TRBJ2-4	TGTGCCAGCAGCCAACAAGGGGTCAACATTCAGTACTTC	CASSQQGVNIQYF
TRBV20-1	many	TRBD2	TRBJ2-1	TGCAGTGCTTCGAGACTAGCGGGAGGACACACTGAGCAGTTCTTC	CSASRLAGGHTEQFF
TRBV6-5	many	-	TRBJ1-1	TGTGCCAGCAGTTATCAGCCCTCGAACACTGAAGCTTTCTTT	CASSYQPSNTEAFF
TRBV15	medium-sized	-	TRBJ2-1	TGTGCCACCAGCATACTCCTCTCAAACAATGAGCAGTTCTTC	CATSILLSNNEQFF
TRBV20-1	many	-	TRBJ2-2	TGCAGTGCTACTGAGGGTTTCACCGGGGAGCTGTTTTTT	CSATEGFTGELFF
TRBV12-3/TRBV12-4	many	-	TRBJ1-5	TGTGCCAGCAGTTCCCACCCCCAGCCCCAGCATTTT	CASSSHPQPQHF
TRBV4-3	many	-	TRBJ2-5	TGCGCCAGCAGCCAAGAGCTCCGGGGCGTTCAAGAGACCCAGTACTTC	CASSQELRGVQETQYF
TRBV5-4	few	TRBD1	TRBJ2-1	TGTGCCAGCAGCGCCAACAGGGGTTACAATGAGCAGTTCTTC	CASSANRGYNEQFF
TRBV6-1	many	-	TRBJ1-1	TGTGCCAGCGACGACCGGAGGGGAGCTTTCTTT	CASDDRRGAFF
TRBV19	many	-	TRBJ2-2	TGTGCCAGTACCTCCATAAGAGGGGGGGAGCTGTTTTTT	CASTSIRGGELFF
TRBV25-1	many	TRBD1	TRBJ2-5	TGTGCCAGCAGTGATTACAGGGGGAAAGAGACCCAGTACTTC	CASSDYRGKETQYF
TRBV28	many	-	TRBJ2-3	TGTGCCAGCAACACAGGGAGGACTGCCCCAGATACGCAGTATTTT	CASNTGRTAPDTQYF
TRBV20-1	many	TRBD2	TRBJ2-7	TGCAGTGCTAGAGATCTCTTAGCGGGAGCGTCCAGGGCCTACGAGCAGTACTTC	CSARDLLAGASRAYEQYF
TRBV19	-	TRBD1	TRBJ1-4	TGTGCCAGCAGTAAACAGGGGTTTGCGACCCTTAATGAAAAACTGTTTTTT	CASSKQGFATLNEKLFF
TRBV11-2	few	TRBD1	TRBJ1-6	TGTGCCAGCAGCCGGAACACAGGGGGCGATTCACCCCTCCACTTT	CASSRNTGGDSPLHF
TRBV3-1	few	-	TRBJ2-7	TGTGCCAGCAGCCAGCCGGGCACAAGCGAGCAGTACTTC	CASSQPGTSEQYF
TRBV7-3	many	-	TRBJ2-5	TGTGCCAGCAGCTTAAGACCCTTTTTAGAGACCCAGTACTTC	CASSLRPFLETQYF
TRBV5-1	many	TRBD2	TRBJ2-7	TGCGCCAGCAGCTTGGGAGCGGGAGGCTACGAGCAGTACTTC	CASSLGAGGYEQYF
TRBV3-1	many	-	TRBJ2-2	TGTGCCAGCAGCCAAGACGCGAGGTCCACCGGGGAGCTGTTTTTT	CASSQDARSTGELFF
TRBV11-3	many	TRBD2	TRBJ2-1	TGTGCCAGCAGCTTAGACACCCGGGAGGGCCTCGACAATGAGCAGTTCTTC	CASSLDTREGLDNEQFF
TRBV5-1	many	-	TRBJ2-1	TGCGCCAGCAGCCCTCGTGCGGGAAGCGACAATGAGCAGTTCTTC	CASSPRAGSDNEQFF
TRBV2	many	-	TRBJ2-3	TGTGCCAGCAGTTACTCAAGAGGGCCGAGCACAGATACGCAGTATTTT	CASSYSRGPSTDTQYF
TRBV6-1	many	TRBD2	TRBJ2-3	TGTGCCAGCAGTGGGGGGACTAGGGGGTCGGATACGCAGTATTTT	CASSGGTRGSDTQYF
TRBV12-3/TRBV12-4	many	TRBD2	TRBJ2-3	TGTGCCAGCAGTTTGATGGCGGGAGTAGGGGGCACAGATACGCAGTATTTT	CASSLMAGVGGTDTQYF
TRBV6-5	many	TRBD1	TRBJ2-7	TGTGCCAGCAGTTCGCTAACGGGACAGGGTTTCCACGAGCAGTACTTC	CASSSLTGQGFHEQYF
TRBV27	many	-	TRBJ2-7	TGTGCCAGCAGTTTAGTGTGGGGAGAGCAGTACTTC	CASSLVWGEQYF